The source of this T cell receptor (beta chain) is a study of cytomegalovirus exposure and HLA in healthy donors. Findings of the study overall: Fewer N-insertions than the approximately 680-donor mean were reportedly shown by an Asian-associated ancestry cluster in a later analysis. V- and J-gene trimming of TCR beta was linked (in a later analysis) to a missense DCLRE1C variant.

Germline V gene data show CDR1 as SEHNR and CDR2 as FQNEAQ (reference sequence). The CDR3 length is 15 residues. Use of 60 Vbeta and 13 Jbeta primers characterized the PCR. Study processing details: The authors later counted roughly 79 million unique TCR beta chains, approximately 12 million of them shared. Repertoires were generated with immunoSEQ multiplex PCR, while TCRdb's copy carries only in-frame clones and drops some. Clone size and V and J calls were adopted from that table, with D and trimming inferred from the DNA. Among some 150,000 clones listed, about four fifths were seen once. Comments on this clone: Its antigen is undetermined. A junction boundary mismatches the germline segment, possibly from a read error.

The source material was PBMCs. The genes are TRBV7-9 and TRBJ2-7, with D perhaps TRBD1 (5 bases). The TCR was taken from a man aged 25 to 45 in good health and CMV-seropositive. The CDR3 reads CSSSLDRQSSYEQYF. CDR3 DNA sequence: TGTTCCAGCAGCTTGGACCGACAGAGCTCCTACGAGCAGTACTTC.